This T cell receptor beta chain was observed in a study of shared clonotypes between healthy human individuals. Details on this clone: What it recognizes is unknown.

An even split of each subset's genomic DNA across several immunoSEQ plates was performed. Libraries were prepared by immunoSEQ multiplex PCR; TCRdb keeps only in-frame clonotypes and omits some of them. The sample comprises millions of clones, approximately 94% of which are singletons, and about 1.1% rests with the top ten. The study's findings and limits: Among a handful of donors, about 5% of naive CD4 clonotypes were found in common.

The naive CD8 subset, CD45RO-negative cells positively selected for CCR7, excluded terminally differentiated effector memory CD45RA+ cells. All donors were Caucasian adults living in Nashville, Tennessee. This CDR3 contains 16 residues. Germline loops: CDR1 MNHEY, CDR2 SVGAGI. V shed 6 bases, J shed 0 bases, and the junction held 8 bases outside the gene matches. Sample: naive CD8+ T cells sorted from blood. The origin of this receptor is a man between 18 and 29 years old in good health. The chain links TRBV6-5 to TRBJ2-7; 10 bases fit TRBD2. DNA for the CDR3: TGTGCCAGCAGCTACGCGTCTAGCGGGAGCTCCTACGAGCAGTACTTC. This encodes CASSYASSGSSYEQYF.